These 19 T cell receptor beta chains were sequenced from one sample in a study of T cells expressing NK-cell markers (dated by TCRdb to the early 2020s). Library preparation employed 5' RACE. The run used an Illumina HiSeq 2000. TCRdb reprocessed the reads into one record per CDR3 protein sequence, lacking DNA. This specimen's table enumerates about 260,000 distinct CDR3 sequences. The ten biggest clones cover 4% to 5% of the sample. Sample: blood T cells: a sorted CD56 or NKG2C T cell subset, CD4+ or CD8+ T cells, or bulk PBMC T cells (not recorded which). The receptor set was obtained from a woman between 18 and 70 years old in good health.

The chain has TRBV12-3 or TRBV12-4 and TRBJ1-2; TCRdb indicates TRBD1, and absent DNA this call remains unverified. The CDR3 is 16 amino acids. CDR3 sequence: CASSQETGFLNYGYTF.

The rearrangement uses TRBV30 and TRBJ1-2; TCRdb gives TRBD1 as the D gene, but with no DNA this cannot be confirmed. Germline V CDR1 and CDR2: GTSNPN, SVGIG (reference sequence). CDR3 length equals 17 residues. The CDR3 reads CAWTPPRGGQAFYGYTF.

V is TRBV5-1 and J is TRBJ2-2; the D call from TCRdb, TRBD2, cannot be confirmed without DNA. Germline V gene data show CDR1 as SGHRS and CDR2 as YFSETQ. The CDR3 spans 16 residues. CDR3 sequence reads: CASNMNPGLETGELFF.

This chain uses TRBV27 with TRBJ1-2; TCRdb gives TRBD1 as the D gene, but with no DNA this cannot be confirmed. The CDR3 consists of 13 residues. CDR1 is MNHEY and CDR2 is SMNVEV in the germline V gene (reference sequence). The CDR3 is CASSFQGNYGYTF.

This sequence joins TRBV7-2 and TRBJ2-1; there is no DNA to check the TCRdb D call of TRBD2. Germline CDR1 is SGHTA and CDR2 is FQGNSA. The CDR3 covers 15 residues. The CDR3 region is CASSLGASGNNEQFF.

J is TRBJ2-7 and V is TRBV5-1; the D gene TCRdb calls, TRBD2, cannot be checked with no DNA. The CDR3 spans 14 residues. Germline CDR1 is SGHRS and CDR2 is YFSETQ. The CDR3 region is CASSGSAAWDEQYF.

The CDR3 spells CASTPSGAQNIQYF. This chain links TRBV12-3 or TRBV12-4 with TRBJ2-4; TCRdb picks TRBD1, but there is no DNA to check that call. This CDR3 is built from 14 residues.

The V gene is TRBV5-1, the J gene TRBJ2-1; the D gene TCRdb calls, TRBD2, cannot be checked with no DNA. The germline CDR1 and CDR2 sequences are SGHRS and YFSETQ. This CDR3 has 15 residues. CDR3 region: CASSLVGQSNNEQFF.

The chain recombines TRBV29-1 with TRBJ2-7; TCRdb indicates TRBD1, and absent DNA this call remains unverified. The CDR3 has 13 amino acids. From germline, CDR1 is SQVTM and CDR2 ANQGSEA. The CDR3 sequence is CSVHRDHSYEQYF.

This chain uses TRBV20-1 with TRBJ2-1; there is no DNA to check the TCRdb D call of TRBD1. The CDR3 covers 16 residues. Germline assignment: CDR1 DFQATT and CDR2 SNEGSKA (reference sequence). The CDR3 sequence is CSARDPSGSPYNEQFF.

This chain uses TRBV11-2 with TRBJ1-2; without DNA, the TCRdb call of TRBD1 cannot be checked. The CDR3 runs to 13 residues. From germline, CDR1 is SGHAT and CDR2 FQNNGV. CDR3 in amino acids: CASSSWGRYGYTF.

The genes are TRBV20-1 and TRBJ2-1; TCRdb's D call of TRBD1 is untestable without DNA. The CDR3 is made up of 11 amino acids. Germline CDR1 is DFQATT and CDR2 is SNEGSKA (reference sequence). CDR3 protein: CNGQGGSEQFF.

The chain uses TRBV29-1 and TRBJ2-6; without DNA, the TCRdb call of TRBD1 cannot be checked. There are 16 residues in the CDR3. Looked up from germline, CDR1 is SQVTM and CDR2 is ANQGSEA. CDR3 sequence: CSARSGYGAGANVLTF.

The chain carries TRBV20-1 and TRBJ1-1. Germline V CDR1 and CDR2: DFQATT, SNEGSKA (reference sequence). This CDR3 comprises 12 residues. The CDR3 spells CSGSVRNTEAFF.

This rearrangement joins TRBV15 to TRBJ2-1. Germline loops: CDR1 LNHNV, CDR2 YYDKDF (reference sequence). CDR3 size: 15 residues. The CDR3 sequence is CATSRGRRTYNEQFF. Complete variable domain (other parts from reference TRBV15 and TRBJ2-1): DAMVIQNPRYQVTQFGKPVTLSCSQTLNHNVMYWYQQKSSQAPKLLFHYYDKDFNNEADTPDNFQSRRPNTSFCFLDIRSPGLGDTAMYLCATSRGRRTYNEQFFGPGTRLTVL.

V usage is TRBV20-1 and J usage is TRBJ2-5; TCRdb names TRBD1, which stays unverified in the absence of DNA. The CDR3 sequence is 14 residues long. Per germline, CDR1 DFQATT and CDR2 SNEGSKA (reference sequence). CDR3 protein: CSARTQGGQETQYF.

The rearrangement links TRBV12-3 or TRBV12-4 to TRBJ2-1; TCRdb proposes TRBD2, but this gene call is untestable without DNA. The length of the CDR3 is 15 residues. The CDR3 protein is CASRALGRSYNEQFF.

J is TRBJ2-7 and V is TRBV7-2. Germline V gene data show CDR1 as SGHTA and CDR2 as FQGNSA. The CDR3 has 15 amino acids. The CDR3 here is CASSLRSEFSYEQYF.

CDR3 amino acids: CASAGATVHYGYTF. J is TRBJ1-2 and V is TRBV5-6; checking the TCRdb D call of TRBD1 is not possible without DNA. Germline CDR1 and CDR2: SGHDT and YYEEEE. This CDR3 contains 14 residues.